A selection of T cell receptor beta chains follows, all from one sample in a study of T cells in narcolepsy. Sequencing was performed with immunoSEQ multiplex PCR; in TCRdb, only in-frame clones are kept and a portion is missing. Among over 25,000 clones, 81% were seen once, and the ten largest hold around 1%. The sequencing sample was made of memory (CD45RA-) CD4+ T cells from blood. The receptor set was obtained from a human donor in good health. Both conserved end residues are part of each CDR3. D genes are given only for firm matches. Clone size is shown for a subset of rows, as once, few, many or a class of expanded clone.

D gene: NA
J gene: TRBJ2-5
V gene: TRBV6-6
clone size: NA
CDR3 DNA: TGTGCCAGCAGTTACTCGACTCGAGAGACCCAGTACTTC
CDR3 protein: CASSYSTRETQYF

D gene: NA
J gene: TRBJ2-1
V gene: TRBV20-1
clone size: once
CDR3 DNA: TGCAGTGCTAGCGTCGTTGAGCAGTTCTTC
CDR3 protein: CSASVVEQFF

D gene: TRBD1
J gene: TRBJ2-2
V gene: TRBV6-1
clone size: few
CDR3 DNA: TGTGCCAGCACCCTGGGTGGACAGGGCACCGGGGAGCTGTTTTTT
CDR3 protein: CASTLGGQGTGELFF

D gene: NA
J gene: TRBJ1-4
V gene: TRBV27
clone size: few
CDR3 DNA: TGTGCCAGCACCAGGACCTCAACTAATGAAAAACTGTTTTTT
CDR3 protein: CASTRTSTNEKLFF

D gene: NA
J gene: TRBJ2-7
V gene: TRBV6-1
clone size: NA
CDR3 DNA: TGTGCCAGCAGTGAAGATCCCAGGTCATCCTACGAGCAGTACTTC
CDR3 protein: CASSEDPRSSYEQYF

D gene: NA
J gene: TRBJ2-7
V gene: TRBV29-1
clone size: few
CDR3 DNA: TGCAGCTTCGGGCCTTCCTACGAGCAGTACTTC
CDR3 protein: CSFGPSYEQYF

D gene: NA
J gene: TRBJ2-5
V gene: TRBV30
clone size: NA
CDR3 DNA: TGTGCCTGGTCGGGGGTTCTCCAAGAGACCCAGTACTTC
CDR3 protein: CAWSGVLQETQYF

D gene: TRBD2
J gene: TRBJ2-1
V gene: TRBV5-1
clone size: NA
CDR3 DNA: TGCACCAGCAGCTTGGTGGGCGGGAGGTCCTACAATGAGCAGTTCTTC
CDR3 protein: CTSSLVGGRSYNEQFF

D gene: NA
J gene: TRBJ2-3
V gene: TRBV6-1
clone size: NA
CDR3 DNA: TGTGCCAGCAGTGTATTAGCGGACCCCACAGATACGCAGTATTTT
CDR3 protein: CASSVLADPTDTQYF

D gene: NA
J gene: TRBJ2-7
V gene: TRBV7-3
clone size: NA
CDR3 DNA: TGTGCCAGCAGCTTAACGTTGGGAACCGAGCAGTACTTC
CDR3 protein: CASSLTLGTEQYF

D gene: TRBD2
J gene: TRBJ2-5
V gene: TRBV19
clone size: few
CDR3 DNA: TGTGCCAGTAGTCTCGGGACTATCCAAGAGACCCAGTACTTC
CDR3 protein: CASSLGTIQETQYF

D gene: TRBD2
J gene: TRBJ2-1
V gene: TRBV7-2
clone size: NA
CDR3 DNA: TGTGCCAGCAGCTTGGTACTAGCGGGGGGTGAGCAGTTCTTC
CDR3 protein: CASSLVLAGGEQFF

D gene: NA
J gene: TRBJ2-2
V gene: TRBV7-2
clone size: NA
CDR3 DNA: TGTGCCAGCAGGCGGAACTCTGCTGCGGCCGGGGAGCTGTTTTTT
CDR3 protein: CASRRNSAAAGELFF

D gene: NA
J gene: TRBJ1-2
V gene: TRBV7-2
clone size: few
CDR3 DNA: TGTGCCAGCAGCCCAAGTGTGGGGACACCTGGCTACACCTTC
CDR3 protein: CASSPSVGTPGYTF

D gene: NA
J gene: TRBJ1-1
V gene: TRBV2
clone size: NA
CDR3 DNA: TGTGCCAGCAGTACCGCCCTGACAGTTAACACTGAAGCTTTCTTT
CDR3 protein: CASSTALTVNTEAFF

D gene: TRBD2
J gene: TRBJ2-1
V gene: TRBV2
clone size: NA
CDR3 DNA: TGTGCCAGCAAACTAGAACCTAGCGGGGGGGCCAATGAGCAGTTCTTC
CDR3 protein: CASKLEPSGGANEQFF

D gene: NA
J gene: TRBJ1-5
V gene: TRBV21-1
clone size: NA
CDR3 DNA: TGTGCCAGCAAGGACAGGGAGCCCCATAGCAATCAGCCCCAGCATTTT
CDR3 protein: CASKDREPHSNQPQHF

D gene: NA
J gene: TRBJ1-2
V gene: TRBV6-1
clone size: NA
CDR3 DNA: TGTGCCAGCAGTGAAGCGGTGTGGGGAGGGCGGAATGGCTACACCTTC
CDR3 protein: CASSEAVWGGRNGYTF

D gene: NA
J gene: TRBJ2-7
V gene: TRBV7-8
clone size: few
CDR3 DNA: TGTGCCAGCAGCCACCCAGGGGACCAGTACGAGCAGTACTTC
CDR3 protein: CASSHPGDQYEQYF

D gene: NA
J gene: TRBJ1-2
V gene: TRBV29-1
clone size: NA
CDR3 DNA: TGCAGCGTTGAAGATTATGGTGGAGGGAGAGGCTACACCTTC
CDR3 protein: CSVEDYGGGRGYTF

D gene: NA
J gene: TRBJ2-5
V gene: TRBV5-3
clone size: NA
CDR3 DNA: TGTGCCAGAAGTTTTCCTCAGGGGGGCCTCCAAGAGACCCAGTACTTC
CDR3 protein: CARSFPQGGLQETQYF

D gene: TRBD2
J gene: TRBJ2-4
V gene: TRBV4-2
clone size: NA
CDR3 DNA: TGTGCCAGCAGCCAAGTGGGACTAGGGGCTAAAAACATTCAGTACTTC
CDR3 protein: CASSQVGLGAKNIQYF

D gene: NA
J gene: TRBJ1-2
V gene: TRBV2
clone size: NA
CDR3 DNA: TGTGCCAGCACCGCGGGGGGTTTGTCCCCCTATGGCTACACCTTC
CDR3 protein: CASTAGGLSPYGYTF

D gene: NA
J gene: TRBJ2-6
V gene: TRBV6-6
clone size: NA
CDR3 DNA: TGTGCCAGCAGGCTACTGTCTGGGGCCAACGTCCTGACTTTC
CDR3 protein: CASRLLSGANVLTF

D gene: TRBD1
J gene: TRBJ2-7
V gene: TRBV15
clone size: NA
CDR3 DNA: TGTGCCACCAGCAGAGCCGGGACAGGGGTCCACGAGCAGTACTTC
CDR3 protein: CATSRAGTGVHEQYF

D gene: TRBD2
J gene: TRBJ2-1
V gene: TRBV28
clone size: NA
CDR3 DNA: TGTGCCAGCATACCTAGCGGGCTCGGCTCCTACAATGAGCAGTTCTTC
CDR3 protein: CASIPSGLGSYNEQFF

D gene: TRBD1
J gene: TRBJ2-7
V gene: TRBV5-1
clone size: NA
CDR3 DNA: TGCGCCAGCAGCCCCCGGGACAGGGACTACGAGCAGTACTTC
CDR3 protein: CASSPRDRDYEQYF

D gene: TRBD2
J gene: TRBJ2-7
V gene: TRBV5-1
clone size: NA
CDR3 DNA: TGCGCCAGCAGCTTGTCGGTGGGGGGGACGGGTTACAACTACGAGCAGTACTTC
CDR3 protein: CASSLSVGGTGYNYEQYF

D gene: NA
J gene: TRBJ1-5
V gene: TRBV30
clone size: once
CDR3 DNA: TGTGCCTGGAGGGTACCGGGGGGCCATCAGCCCCAGCATTTT
CDR3 protein: CAWRVPGGHQPQHF

D gene: TRBD1
J gene: TRBJ2-2
V gene: TRBV7-2
clone size: NA
CDR3 DNA: TGTGCCAGCAGCCGGGACAGGGCGAACACCGGGGAGCTGTTTTTT
CDR3 protein: CASSRDRANTGELFF

D gene: NA
J gene: TRBJ2-3
V gene: TRBV19
clone size: NA
CDR3 DNA: TGTGCCAGTAGTAGGCCTGGTACGACAGATACGCAGTATTTT
CDR3 protein: CASSRPGTTDTQYF

D gene: TRBD1
J gene: TRBJ1-4
V gene: TRBV5-1
clone size: NA
CDR3 DNA: TGCGCCAGCAGCGTCGATTCAGGACAGGGCAAAAAACTGTTTTTT
CDR3 protein: CASSVDSGQGKKLFF

D gene: TRBD2
J gene: TRBJ2-1
V gene: TRBV11-3
clone size: NA
CDR3 DNA: TGTGCCAGCAGCCCGGGACTAGCGGGAGGGGTTGAGCAGTTCTTC
CDR3 protein: CASSPGLAGGVEQFF

D gene: TRBD2
J gene: TRBJ2-3
V gene: TRBV11-1
clone size: NA
CDR3 DNA: TGTGCCAGCAGCCCCAGGACTAGCGGGATAGATACGCAGTATTTT
CDR3 protein: CASSPRTSGIDTQYF

D gene: TRBD2
J gene: TRBJ2-3
V gene: TRBV29-1
clone size: NA
CDR3 DNA: TGCAGCGCCTCAGGGGAGAGCGGGAGGGGAGATACGCAGTATTTT
CDR3 protein: CSASGESGRGDTQYF

D gene: NA
J gene: TRBJ2-7
V gene: TRBV4-3
clone size: once
CDR3 DNA: TGCGCCAGCAGCCAAAACAGATTCTACGAGCAGTACTTC
CDR3 protein: CASSQNRFYEQYF

D gene: NA
J gene: TRBJ2-2
V gene: TRBV7-6
clone size: NA
CDR3 DNA: TGTGCTAGCAGCGGGCCAGGGCAGGGCACCGGGGAGCTGTTTTTT
CDR3 protein: CASSGPGQGTGELFF

D gene: TRBD2
J gene: TRBJ2-7
V gene: TRBV27
clone size: NA
CDR3 DNA: TGTGCCAGCAGTTCCCCCGGACTAGCGCTTTACGAGCAGTACTTC
CDR3 protein: CASSSPGLALYEQYF

D gene: NA
J gene: TRBJ2-7
V gene: TRBV5-6
clone size: NA
CDR3 DNA: TGTGCCAGCAGCTTGATCCCCACGCGGAGCTACGAGCAGTACTTC
CDR3 protein: CASSLIPTRSYEQYF

D gene: NA
J gene: TRBJ1-5
V gene: TRBV27
clone size: NA
CDR3 DNA: TGTGCCAGGGGACTGTGTCTGCAGCCCCAGCATTTT
CDR3 protein: CARGLCLQPQHF

D gene: NA
J gene: TRBJ2-5
V gene: TRBV19
clone size: once
CDR3 DNA: TGTGCCAGTAGTATAGAGGCCGGGACGGAGACCCAGTACTTC
CDR3 protein: CASSIEAGTETQYF

D gene: NA
J gene: TRBJ2-1
V gene: TRBV12-5
clone size: few
CDR3 DNA: TGTGCTAGTGGTTTAAGGGGGGCTGGACGACAGTTCTTC
CDR3 protein: CASGLRGAGRQFF

D gene: NA
J gene: TRBJ2-7
V gene: TRBV28
clone size: NA
CDR3 DNA: TGTGCCAGCAGTTTAAGATCGGTCCACGAGCAGTACTTC
CDR3 protein: CASSLRSVHEQYF

D gene: NA
J gene: TRBJ2-3
V gene: TRBV20-1
clone size: NA
CDR3 DNA: TGCAGTGCGAACATCTGGGATACGCAGTATTTT
CDR3 protein: CSANIWDTQYF

D gene: NA
J gene: TRBJ1-1
V gene: TRBV4-3
clone size: NA
CDR3 DNA: TGCGCCAGCAGCCCCGGGACGGCCAACACTGAAGCTTTCTTT
CDR3 protein: CASSPGTANTEAFF

D gene: NA
J gene: TRBJ2-1
V gene: TRBV7-2
clone size: NA
CDR3 DNA: TGTGCCAGCAGCTTAGTTTCGAGCTCCTACAATGAGCAGTTCTTC
CDR3 protein: CASSLVSSSYNEQFF

D gene: NA
J gene: TRBJ1-5
V gene: TRBV28
clone size: NA
CDR3 DNA: TGTGCCAGCAGCCCCGGCGGAGGGGCCGGAAGCAATCAGCCCCAGCATTTT
CDR3 protein: CASSPGGGAGSNQPQHF

D gene: TRBD1
J gene: TRBJ2-5
V gene: TRBV6-6
clone size: NA
CDR3 DNA: TGTGCCAGCACCTTCGAGGACAGGGTAGGAGAGACCCAGTACTTC
CDR3 protein: CASTFEDRVGETQYF

D gene: TRBD1
J gene: TRBJ1-2
V gene: TRBV5-6
clone size: NA
CDR3 DNA: TGTGCCAGCAGCTTTGGGACAGGGTTTGGTGGCTACACCTTC
CDR3 protein: CASSFGTGFGGYTF

D gene: TRBD2
J gene: TRBJ2-3
V gene: TRBV5-1
clone size: NA
CDR3 DNA: TGCGCCAGCAGCTTGTTCCCTAGCGGGTTGAGGGCAGATACGCAGTATTTT
CDR3 protein: CASSLFPSGLRADTQYF

D gene: NA
J gene: TRBJ2-1
V gene: TRBV5-1
clone size: NA
CDR3 DNA: TGCGCCAGCACGAAAGGTGGCGTGCTGGATGAGCAGTTCTTC
CDR3 protein: CASTKGGVLDEQFF

D gene: NA
J gene: TRBJ2-2
V gene: TRBV30
clone size: NA
CDR3 DNA: TGTGCCTGGAGTATTCGACTAGTTGGGGAGCTGTTTTTT
CDR3 protein: CAWSIRLVGELFF

D gene: TRBD2
J gene: TRBJ2-2
V gene: TRBV10-3
clone size: NA
CDR3 DNA: TGTGCCATTCGGGAGGGATATGACACCGGGGAGCTGTTTTTT
CDR3 protein: CAIREGYDTGELFF